Detailed here is one T cell receptor (beta chain). The V gene lost 6 bases and the J gene lost 1 base, with 10 bases spanning the gap. This CDR3 comprises 14 residues. Germline lookup yields CDR1 KGHSH and CDR2 LQKENI. The data are from a study of blood T cell repertoires in COVID-19. The wider study: The samples span acute and convalescent COVID-19 from the United States, Italy and Spain.

The protocol was immunoSEQ multiplex PCR, while the TCRdb copy is restricted to in-frame clones and leaves out a portion. The table shows 110,000 to 150,000 clones, with about nine tenths occurring only once. Each recovered donor of Cohort 3 presented with two negative PCRs, clearance, or symptom resolution. The source is a man aged 45-65 years who had recovered from COVID-19. This sequence joins TRBV18 and TRBJ1-5; no clear D. Sequencing was done on a sample of PBMCs or T cells enriched from blood (not recorded which). The CDR3 DNA follows: TGTGCCAGCTCTGACTTAGCGAGCAATCAGCCCCAGCATTTT. Amino acids: CASSDLASNQPQHF.